Reported below is one T cell receptor (beta chain). Its antigen remains unknown. Blood replicates held 0.5 ug DNA, tumor or normal breast around 1.5 ug, two each. Sequenced by immunoSEQ multiplex PCR; TCRdb stores in-frame clones only, minus some. This table has more than 65,000 clones, approximately 80% appearing once. This sample stems from a study of early stage breast cancer tumors. Study information: Most of the 16 invasive tumors were ER+, PR+ and HER2-. About 10-fold was the mean read coverage per sample. Study-level findings and limits: Commonly generated sequences made up most enriched TCRB sequences shared between patients.

Germline V gene lookup returns CDR1 MNHEY and CDR2 SVGAGI. Trimming took 8 bases from V and 6 from J, leaving 12 bases between them. This CDR3 contains 12 residues. The sequencing sample was made of blood. The genes are TRBV6-5 and TRBJ2-3; D is ambiguous. The source is a person in their 40s with breast cancer. CDR3 DNA: TGTGCCAGCGGCGAAATGGTGGATACGCAGTATTTT. It codes for CASGEMVDTQYF.